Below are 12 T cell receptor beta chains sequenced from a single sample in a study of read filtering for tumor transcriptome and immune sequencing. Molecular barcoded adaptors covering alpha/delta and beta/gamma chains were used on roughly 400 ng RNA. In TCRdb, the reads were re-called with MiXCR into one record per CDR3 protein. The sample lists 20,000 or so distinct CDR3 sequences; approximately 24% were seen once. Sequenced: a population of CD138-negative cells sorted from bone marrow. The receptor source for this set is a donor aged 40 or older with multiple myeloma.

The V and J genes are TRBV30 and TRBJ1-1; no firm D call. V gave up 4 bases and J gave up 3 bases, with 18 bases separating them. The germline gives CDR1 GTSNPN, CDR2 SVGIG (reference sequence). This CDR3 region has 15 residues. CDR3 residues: CAWITKISWDTEAFF. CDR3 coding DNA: TGTGCCTGGATTACCAAGATATCCTGGGACACTGAAGCTTTCTTT.

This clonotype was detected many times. The CDR3 sequence: CSVDPNTQYF. CDR3 DNA: TGCAGCGTTGACCCAAATACGCAGTATTTT. This sequence joins TRBV29-1 and TRBJ2-3; D gene ambiguous. The CDR3 extends over 10 amino acids. Trimming took off 3 bases at V and 7 bases at J, with 5 bases between the two ends. Germline assignment: CDR1 SQVTM and CDR2 ANQGSEA.

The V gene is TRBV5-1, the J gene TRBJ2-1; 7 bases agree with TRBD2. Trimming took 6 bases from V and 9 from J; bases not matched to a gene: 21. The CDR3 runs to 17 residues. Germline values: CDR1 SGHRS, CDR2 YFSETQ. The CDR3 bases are TGCGCCAGCATCTTTTCGCCGGGGAGAGCGGGAACGGGTGAGCAGTTCTTC. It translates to CASIFSPGRAGTGEQFF.

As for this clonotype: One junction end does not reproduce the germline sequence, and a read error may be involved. The CDR3 spells CSVTGPHQGTQYF. CDR3 nucleotide sequence: TGCAGCGTGACGGGACCGCACCAAGGGACCCAGTACTTC. This chain connects TRBV29-1 to TRBJ2-5; D assignment may be TRBD1 or TRBD2 (5 bases each). Germline CDR1 SQVTM, CDR2 ANQGSEA. CDR3 length equals 13 residues.

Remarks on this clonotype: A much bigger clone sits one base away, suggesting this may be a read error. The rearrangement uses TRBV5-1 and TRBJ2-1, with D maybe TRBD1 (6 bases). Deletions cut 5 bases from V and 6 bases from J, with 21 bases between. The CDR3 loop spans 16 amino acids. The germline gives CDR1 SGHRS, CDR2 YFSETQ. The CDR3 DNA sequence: TGCGCCAGCAGTCCCTCCGGTTTTCAGGGGTGCAATGAGCAGTTCTTC. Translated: CASSPSGFQGCNEQFF.

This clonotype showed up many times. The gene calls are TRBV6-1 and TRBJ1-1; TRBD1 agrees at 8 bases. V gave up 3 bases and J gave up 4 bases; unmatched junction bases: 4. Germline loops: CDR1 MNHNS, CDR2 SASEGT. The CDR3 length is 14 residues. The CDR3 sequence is CASSEDRVVTEAFF. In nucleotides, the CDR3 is TGTGCCAGCAGTGAGGACAGGGTGGTCACTGAAGCTTTCTTT.

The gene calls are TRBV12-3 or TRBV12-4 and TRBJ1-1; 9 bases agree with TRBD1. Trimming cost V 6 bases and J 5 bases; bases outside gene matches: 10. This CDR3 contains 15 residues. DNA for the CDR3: TGTGCCAGCAGACGCTCACAGGGGGCCGGAACTGAAGCTTTCTTT. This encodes CASRRSQGAGTEAFF.

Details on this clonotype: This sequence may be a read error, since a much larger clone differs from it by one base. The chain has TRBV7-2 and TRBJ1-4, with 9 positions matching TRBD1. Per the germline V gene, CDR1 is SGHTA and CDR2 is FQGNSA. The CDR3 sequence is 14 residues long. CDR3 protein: CASSVDRGNERLFF. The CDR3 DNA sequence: TGTGCCAGCAGCGTGGACAGGGGAAATGAAAGACTGTTTTTT.

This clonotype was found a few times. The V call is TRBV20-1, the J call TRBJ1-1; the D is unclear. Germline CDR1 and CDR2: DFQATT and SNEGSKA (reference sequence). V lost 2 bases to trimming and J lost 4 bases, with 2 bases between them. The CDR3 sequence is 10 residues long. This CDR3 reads CSARFTEAFF. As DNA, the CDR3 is TGCAGTGCTAGATTCACTGAAGCTTTCTTT.

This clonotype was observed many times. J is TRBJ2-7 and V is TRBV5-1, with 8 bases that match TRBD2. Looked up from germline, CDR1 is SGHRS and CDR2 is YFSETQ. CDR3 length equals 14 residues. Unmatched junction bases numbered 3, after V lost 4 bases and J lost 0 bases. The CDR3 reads CASSRGGFSYEQYF. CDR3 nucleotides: TGCGCCAGCAGCCGGGGGGGCTTCTCCTACGAGCAGTACTTC.

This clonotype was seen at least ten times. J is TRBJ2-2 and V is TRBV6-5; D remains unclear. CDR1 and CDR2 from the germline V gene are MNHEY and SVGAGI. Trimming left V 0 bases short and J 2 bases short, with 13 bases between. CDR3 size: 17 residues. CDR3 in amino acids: CASSYSVRQSNTGELFF. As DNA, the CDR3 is TGTGCCAGCAGTTACTCGGTTAGGCAGAGTAACACCGGGGAGCTGTTTTTT.

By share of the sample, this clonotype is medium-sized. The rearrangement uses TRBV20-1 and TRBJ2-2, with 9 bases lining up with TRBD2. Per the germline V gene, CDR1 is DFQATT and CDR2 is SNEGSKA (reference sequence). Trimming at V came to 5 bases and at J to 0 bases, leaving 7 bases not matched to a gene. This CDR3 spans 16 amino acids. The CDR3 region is CSAPLSGSANTGELFF. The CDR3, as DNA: TGCAGTGCTCCCCTTAGCGGGAGCGCGAACACCGGGGAGCTGTTTTTT.